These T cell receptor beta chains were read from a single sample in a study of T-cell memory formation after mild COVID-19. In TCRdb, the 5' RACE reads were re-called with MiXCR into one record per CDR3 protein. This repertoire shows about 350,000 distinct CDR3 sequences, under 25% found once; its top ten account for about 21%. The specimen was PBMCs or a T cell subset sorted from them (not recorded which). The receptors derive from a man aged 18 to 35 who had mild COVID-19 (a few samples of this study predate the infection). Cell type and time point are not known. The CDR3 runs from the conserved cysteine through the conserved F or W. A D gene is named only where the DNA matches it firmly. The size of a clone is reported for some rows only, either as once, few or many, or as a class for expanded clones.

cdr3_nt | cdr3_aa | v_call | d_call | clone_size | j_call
TGTGCCAGCAGCTTGGGACTAGGATACTACAATGAGCAGTTCTTC | CASSLGLGYYNEQFF | TRBV11-2 | TRBD2 | few | TRBJ2-1
TGTGCCAGCAGCTTCGATTTGAGGGGCGCGAACACCGGGGAGCTGTTTTTT | CASSFDLRGANTGELFF | TRBV7-9 | . | . | TRBJ2-2
TGCGCCAGCAGCCAAGCAGGGCCTGGGGCCAACGTCCTGACTTTC | CASSQAGPGANVLTF | TRBV4-3 | . | few | TRBJ2-6
TGTGCCAGCAGTTACACCCAGGGGGATGAGCAGTTCTTC | CASSYTQGDEQFF | TRBV6-5 | TRBD1 | . | TRBJ2-1
TGTGCCAGCAGTAGGATTGATCAGCCCCAGCATTTT | CASSRIDQPQHF | TRBV12-3/TRBV12-4 | . | many | TRBJ1-5
TGCGCCAGCAGCCAAGTTGCGGGGGTGGACAATGAGCAGTTCTTC | CASSQVAGVDNEQFF | TRBV4-1 | TRBD2 | . | TRBJ2-1
TGTGCCAGCAGCCAAGCCGCACACGGCGTCGGCACCGGGGAGCTGTTTTTT | CASSQAAHGVGTGELFF | TRBV4-2 | . | . | TRBJ2-2
TGTGCCAGCAGTCGGGGGCCCTCCTATGGCTACACCTTC | CASSRGPSYGYTF | TRBV6-5 | . | few | TRBJ1-2
TGCGCCAGCAGCCGGATCGAACCCGTACTTCAGCCCCAGCATTTT | CASSRIEPVLQPQHF | TRBV5-1 | . | . | TRBJ1-5
TGTGCCAGCAGCTCCACAGGGCCCTCACCTCCGCAGTATTTT | CASSSTGPSPPQYF | TRBV7-9 | . | . | TRBJ2-3
TGCGCCAGCAGCCAAGGTAGGGGGCGAGACACTGAAGCTTTCTTT | CASSQGRGRDTEAFF | TRBV4-1 | TRBD1 | . | TRBJ1-1